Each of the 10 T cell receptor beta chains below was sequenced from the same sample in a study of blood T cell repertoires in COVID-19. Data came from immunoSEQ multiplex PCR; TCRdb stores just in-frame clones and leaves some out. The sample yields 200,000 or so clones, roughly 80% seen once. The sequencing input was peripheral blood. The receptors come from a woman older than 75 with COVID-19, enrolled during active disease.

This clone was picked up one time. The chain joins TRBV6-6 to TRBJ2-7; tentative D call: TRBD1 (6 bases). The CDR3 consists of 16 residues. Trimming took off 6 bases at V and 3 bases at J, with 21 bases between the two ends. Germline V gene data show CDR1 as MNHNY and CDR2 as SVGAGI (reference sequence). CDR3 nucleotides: TGTGCCAGCAGCCCGATGGGGGCTAGCAGTAACTACGAGCAGTACTTC. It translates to CASSPMGASSNYEQYF.

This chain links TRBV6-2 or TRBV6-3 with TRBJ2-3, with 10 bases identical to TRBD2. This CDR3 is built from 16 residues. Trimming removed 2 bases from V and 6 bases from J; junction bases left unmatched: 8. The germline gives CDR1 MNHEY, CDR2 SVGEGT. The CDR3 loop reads CASSYGFSGRSDTQYF. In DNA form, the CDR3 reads TGTGCCAGCAGTTACGGTTTTAGCGGGAGGTCTGATACGCAGTATTTT.

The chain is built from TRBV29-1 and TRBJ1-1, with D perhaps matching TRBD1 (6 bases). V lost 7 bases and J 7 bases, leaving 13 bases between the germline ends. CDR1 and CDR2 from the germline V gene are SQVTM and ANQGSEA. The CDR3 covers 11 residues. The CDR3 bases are TGCAGCGCCTCGGACAGCGATGAAGCTTTCTTT. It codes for CSASDSDEAFF. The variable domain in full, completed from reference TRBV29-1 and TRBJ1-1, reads SAVISQKPSRDICQRGTSLTIQCQVDSQVTMMFWYRQQPGQSLTLIATANQGSEATYESGFVIDKFPISRPNLTFSTLTVSNMSPEDSSIYLCSASDSDEAFFGQGTRLTVV.

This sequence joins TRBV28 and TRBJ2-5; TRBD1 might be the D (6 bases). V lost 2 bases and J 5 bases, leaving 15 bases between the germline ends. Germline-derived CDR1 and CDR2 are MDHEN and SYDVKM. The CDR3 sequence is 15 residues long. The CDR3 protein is CASSLVGGPRETQYF. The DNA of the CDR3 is TGTGCCAGCAGTTTAGTAGGGGGACCAAGGGAGACCCAGTACTTC.

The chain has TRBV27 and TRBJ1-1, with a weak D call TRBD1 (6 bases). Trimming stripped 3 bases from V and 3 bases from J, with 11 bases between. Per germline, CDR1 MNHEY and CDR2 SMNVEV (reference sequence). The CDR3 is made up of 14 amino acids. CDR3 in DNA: TGTGCCAGCAGTTTCTCGACAGGCTACACTGAAGCTTTCTTT. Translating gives CASSFSTGYTEAFF.

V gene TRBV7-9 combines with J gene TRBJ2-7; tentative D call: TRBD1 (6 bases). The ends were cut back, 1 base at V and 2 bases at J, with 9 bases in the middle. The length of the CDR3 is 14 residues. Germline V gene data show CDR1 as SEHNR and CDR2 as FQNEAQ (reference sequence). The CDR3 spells CASSLGNRAYEQYF. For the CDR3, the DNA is TGTGCCAGCAGCTTAGGGAACAGGGCCTACGAGCAGTACTTC.

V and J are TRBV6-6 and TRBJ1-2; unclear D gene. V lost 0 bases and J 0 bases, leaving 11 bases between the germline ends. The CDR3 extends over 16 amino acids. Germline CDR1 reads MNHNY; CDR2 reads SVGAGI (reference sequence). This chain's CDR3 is CASSYSLRASNYGYTF. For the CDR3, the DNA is TGTGCCAGCAGTTACTCGTTGCGAGCTTCTAACTATGGCTACACCTTC.

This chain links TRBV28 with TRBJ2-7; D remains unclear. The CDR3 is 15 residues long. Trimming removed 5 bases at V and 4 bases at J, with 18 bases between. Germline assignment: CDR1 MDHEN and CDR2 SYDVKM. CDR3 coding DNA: TGTGCCAGCAGTACCCACGGAGATTCCTATTACGAGCAGTACTTC. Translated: CASSTHGDSYYEQYF.

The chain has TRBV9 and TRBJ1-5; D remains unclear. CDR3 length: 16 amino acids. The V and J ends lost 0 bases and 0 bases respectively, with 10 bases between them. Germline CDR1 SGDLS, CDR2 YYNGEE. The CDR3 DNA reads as TGTGCCAGCAGCGTAGCAGGCGGGCCTAGCAATCAGCCCCAGCATTTT. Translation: CASSVAGGPSNQPQHF.

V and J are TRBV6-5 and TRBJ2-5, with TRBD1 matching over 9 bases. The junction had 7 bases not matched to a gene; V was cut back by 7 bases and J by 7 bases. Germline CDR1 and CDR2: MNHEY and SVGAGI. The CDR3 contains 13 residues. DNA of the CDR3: TGTGCCAGCAAACGGACAGGGGCAGTGACCCAGTACTTC. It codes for CASKRTGAVTQYF.